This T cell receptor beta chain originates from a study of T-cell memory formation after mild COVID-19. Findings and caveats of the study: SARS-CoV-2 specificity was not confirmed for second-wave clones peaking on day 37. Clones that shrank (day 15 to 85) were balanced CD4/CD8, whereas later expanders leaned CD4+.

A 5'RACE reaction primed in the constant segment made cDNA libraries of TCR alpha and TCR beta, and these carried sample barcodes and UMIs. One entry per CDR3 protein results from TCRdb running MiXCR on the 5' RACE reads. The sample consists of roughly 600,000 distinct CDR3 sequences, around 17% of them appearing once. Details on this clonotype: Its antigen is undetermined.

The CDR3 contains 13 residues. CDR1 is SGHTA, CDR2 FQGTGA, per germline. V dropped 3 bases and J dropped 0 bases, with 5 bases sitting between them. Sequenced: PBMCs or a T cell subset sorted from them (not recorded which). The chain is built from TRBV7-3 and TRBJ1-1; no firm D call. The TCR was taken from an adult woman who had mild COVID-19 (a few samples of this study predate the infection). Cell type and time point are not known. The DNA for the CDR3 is TGTGCCAGCAGCTTTCTAGTGAACACTGAAGCTTTCTTT. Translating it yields CASSFLVNTEAFF.